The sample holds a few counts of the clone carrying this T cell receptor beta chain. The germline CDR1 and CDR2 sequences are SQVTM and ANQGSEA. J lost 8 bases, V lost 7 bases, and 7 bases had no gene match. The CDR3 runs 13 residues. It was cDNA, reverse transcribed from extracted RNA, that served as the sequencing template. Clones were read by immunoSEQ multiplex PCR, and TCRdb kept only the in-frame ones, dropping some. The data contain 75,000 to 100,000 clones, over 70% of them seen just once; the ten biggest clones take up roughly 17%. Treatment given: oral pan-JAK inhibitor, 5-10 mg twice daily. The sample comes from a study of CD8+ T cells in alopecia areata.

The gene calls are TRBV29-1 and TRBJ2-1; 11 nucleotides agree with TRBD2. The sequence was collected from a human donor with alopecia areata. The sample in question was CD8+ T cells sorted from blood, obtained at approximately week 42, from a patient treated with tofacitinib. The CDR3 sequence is CSAWTSGRDEQFF. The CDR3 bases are TGCAGCGCGTGGACTAGCGGGCGTGATGAGCAGTTCTTC.